Reported below is one T cell receptor beta chain. Its target is unknown. All the people who gave samples were healthy bone marrow donors. The donors, nominally healthy at sampling, likely had unrecorded immune exposures. PCR amplification relied on 60 Vbeta primers (plus 13 Jbeta primers). The table came from immunoSEQ multiplex PCR; TCRdb's copy has only in-frame clones and leaves some out. The table lists about 210,000 clones, roughly 90% of them singletons. These data belong to a study of cytomegalovirus exposure and HLA in healthy donors. Notes on the study in general: The dataset shows that most TCR sequences were rare, while some public TCRs occurred in many donors. The study put under 200 TCR beta chains on its list as cytomegalovirus-associated.

This CDR3 comprises 17 residues. CDR1 is MNHEY and CDR2 is SMNVEV in the germline V gene (reference sequence). V lost 6 bases to trimming and J lost 3 bases, with 18 bases between them. The rearrangement links TRBV27 to TRBJ1-6; no reliable D call. The sequencing input was PBMCs. This TCR came from a boy younger than 10 in good health and CMV-seronegative. CDR3 protein: CASSARGLPLYNSPLHF. The CDR3 bases are TGTGCCAGCAGCGCCCGAGGCTTACCTCTCTATAATTCACCCCTCCACTTT.